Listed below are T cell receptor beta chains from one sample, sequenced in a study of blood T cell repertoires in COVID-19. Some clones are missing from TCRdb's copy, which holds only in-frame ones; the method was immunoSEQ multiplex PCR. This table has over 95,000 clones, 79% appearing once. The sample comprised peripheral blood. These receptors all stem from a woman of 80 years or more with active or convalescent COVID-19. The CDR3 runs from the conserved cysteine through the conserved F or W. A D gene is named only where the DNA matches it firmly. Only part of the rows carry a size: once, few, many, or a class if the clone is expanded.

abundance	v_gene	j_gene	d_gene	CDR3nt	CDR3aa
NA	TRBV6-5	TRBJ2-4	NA	TGTGCCAGCAGTACCCCTGGGCTAGCCAAAAACATTCAGTACTTC	CASSTPGLAKNIQYF
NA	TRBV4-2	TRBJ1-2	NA	TGTGCCAGCAGCCAAGGTCCGGCAGGGGCGCAGGGTGGCTACACCTTC	CASSQGPAGAQGGYTF
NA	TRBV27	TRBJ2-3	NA	TGTGCCAGCAGTTCCCACACAGATACGCAGTATTTT	CASSSHTDTQYF
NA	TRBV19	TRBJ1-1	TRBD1	TGTGCCAGTACAGACAGGGACGGGACTGAAGCTTTCTTT	CASTDRDGTEAFF
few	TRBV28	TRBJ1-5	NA	TGTGCCAGCAGCTTTGCGCTACGGGGGGGGAATCAGCCCCAGCATTTT	CASSFALRGGNQPQHF
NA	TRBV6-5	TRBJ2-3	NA	TGTGCCAGCAGGCATCCGACTACAGATACGCAGTATTTT	CASRHPTTDTQYF
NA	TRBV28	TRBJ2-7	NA	TGTGCCAGCAGTTTATACAGGGTCGACGAGCAGTACTTC	CASSLYRVDEQYF
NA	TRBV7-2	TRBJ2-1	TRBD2	TGTGCCAGCAGCAAGGGACTAGCGGTCGTTGAGCAGTTCTTC	CASSKGLAVVEQFF
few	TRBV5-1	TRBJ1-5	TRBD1	TGTGCCAGCAGCGAGGGGACAGACGGCAATCAGCCCCAGCATTTT	CASSEGTDGNQPQHF
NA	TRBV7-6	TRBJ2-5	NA	TGTGCCAGCAGCTTAGCACAGCAGGGTGGGGCGACCCAGTACTTC	CASSLAQQGGATQYF
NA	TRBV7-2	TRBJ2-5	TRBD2	TGTGCCAGCAGCTTAGTGGGAGGGTACCAAGAGACCCAGTACTTC	CASSLVGGYQETQYF
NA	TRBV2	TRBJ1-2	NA	TGTGCCAGCAGTCGGGGGGACTATGGCTACACCTTC	CASSRGDYGYTF
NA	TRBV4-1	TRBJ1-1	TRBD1	TGCGCCAGCAGCCAAGATGGAGTTGCCGGGACAGGGGGACGGACTGAAGCTTTCTTT	CASSQDGVAGTGGRTEAFF
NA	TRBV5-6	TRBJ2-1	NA	TGTGCCAGCAGCTTGGAAGGGGGAGGGCTCTACAATGAGCAGTTCTTC	CASSLEGGGLYNEQFF
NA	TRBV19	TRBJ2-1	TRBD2	TGTGCCAGTAGTATATTAACTAGCGGGAGGTCTGAGCAGTTCTTC	CASSILTSGRSEQFF
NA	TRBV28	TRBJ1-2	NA	TGTGCCAGCAGTCTTGCCGGTAACCTCTATGGCTACACCTTC	CASSLAGNLYGYTF
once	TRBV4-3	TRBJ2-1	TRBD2	TGCGCCAGCGGACTAGCGGGGAACAATGAGCAGTTCTTC	CASGLAGNNEQFF
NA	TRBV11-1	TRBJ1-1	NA	TGTGCCAGCAGCTTAATCGGGAACACTGAAGCTTTCTTT	CASSLIGNTEAFF
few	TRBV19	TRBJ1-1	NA	TGTGCCAGTAACGATGGACAGACAAACACTGAAGCTTTCTTT	CASNDGQTNTEAFF
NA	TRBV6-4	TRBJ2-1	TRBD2	TGTGCCAGCAGTGACTCGGGTAGCGGGACGTCCAATGAGCAGTTCTTC	CASSDSGSGTSNEQFF
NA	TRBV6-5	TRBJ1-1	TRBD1	TGTGCCAGCCAGAGGGACAGGGTGGACACTGAAGCTTTCTTT	CASQRDRVDTEAFF
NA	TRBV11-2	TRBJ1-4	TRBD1	TGTGCCAGCAGCGCGGACAGGGGGTGGGCTGAAAAACTGTTTTTT	CASSADRGWAEKLFF
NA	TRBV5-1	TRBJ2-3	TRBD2	TGCGCCAGCAGGTTTAGCGGGGGAGTGGACGATACGCAGTATTTT	CASRFSGGVDDTQYF
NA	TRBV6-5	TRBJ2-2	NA	TGTGCCAGCAGGTCGACAGTTTTCACCGGGGAGCTGTTTTTT	CASRSTVFTGELFF
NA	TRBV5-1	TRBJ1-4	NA	TGTGCCAGCAGGTCAGGGTTGGTTAATGAAAAACTGTTTTTT	CASRSGLVNEKLFF
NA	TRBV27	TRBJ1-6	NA	TGTGCCAGCACCCTGGTGGGCGTCTATAATTCACCCCTCCACTTT	CASTLVGVYNSPLHF
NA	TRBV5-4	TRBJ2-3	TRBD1	TGTGCCAGCAGCTTACAGGGGTTCCCCACAGATACGCAGTATTTT	CASSLQGFPTDTQYF
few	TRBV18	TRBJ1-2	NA	TGTGCCAGCTCACCACCTGCTTCAGGTGCAGCTAACTATGGCTACACCTTC	CASSPPASGAANYGYTF
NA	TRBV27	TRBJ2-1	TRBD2	TGTGCCAGCAGTACTCCGACTAGCGGGAGGAATGAGCAGTTCTTC	CASSTPTSGRNEQFF
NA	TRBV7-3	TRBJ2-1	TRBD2	TGTGCCAGCAGCGCCACTAGCGGGAGGGCCAATGAGCAGTTCTTC	CASSATSGRANEQFF
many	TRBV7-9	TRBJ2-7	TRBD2	TGTGCCAGCAGCTTAGAGGTTTGGCGGGGGGACCACTACGAGCAGTACTTC	CASSLEVWRGDHYEQYF
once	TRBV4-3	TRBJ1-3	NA	TGCGCCAGCAGCCAACAAGCCCCCTTCTCCGGAAACACCATATATTTT	CASSQQAPFSGNTIYF
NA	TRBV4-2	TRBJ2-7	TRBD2	TGTGCCAGCAGCCATGGCCTAGCGGGAGGTAACTACGAGCAGTACTTC	CASSHGLAGGNYEQYF
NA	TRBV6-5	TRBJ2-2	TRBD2	TGTGCCAGCAGTTTCCTCCGGGGGGCCGGGGAGCTGTTTTTT	CASSFLRGAGELFF
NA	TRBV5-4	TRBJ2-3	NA	TGTGCCAGCAGCTCAGACCGCGGCAGCACAGATACGCAGTATTTT	CASSSDRGSTDTQYF
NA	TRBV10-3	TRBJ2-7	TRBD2	TGTGCCATCAGTGAGTCAGCGGGAAGCTCCTACGAGCAGTACTTC	CAISESAGSSYEQYF
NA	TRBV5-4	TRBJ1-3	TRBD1	TGTGCCAGCAGCTCCGGACAGGGAAGAAACACCATATATTTT	CASSSGQGRNTIYF
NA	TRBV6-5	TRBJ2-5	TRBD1	TGTGCCAGCAGTCGCCCCAAGGACAGGGGTGAGACCCAGTACTTC	CASSRPKDRGETQYF
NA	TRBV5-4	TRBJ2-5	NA	TGTGCCAGCAGCTTGACAGAAGAGACCCAGTACTTC	CASSLTEETQYF
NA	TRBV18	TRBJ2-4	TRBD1	TGTGCCAGCTCACCAAGGGACAGCATAGCCAAAAACATTCAGTACTTC	CASSPRDSIAKNIQYF
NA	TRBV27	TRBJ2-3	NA	TGTGCCAGCGCGCTTGGGACTAGCACAGATACGCAGTATTTT	CASALGTSTDTQYF
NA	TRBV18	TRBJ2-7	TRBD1	TGTGCCAGCTCACCGGCCCAGGGGGCCTTCTACGAGCAGTACTTC	CASSPAQGAFYEQYF
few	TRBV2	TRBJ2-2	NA	TGTGCCAGCAGTGAATTGTCTCCGAACACCGGGGAGCTGTTTTTT	CASSELSPNTGELFF
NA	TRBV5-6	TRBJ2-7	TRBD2	TGTGCCAGCAGCTTGGGAACTAGCGGCTACGAGCAGTACTTC	CASSLGTSGYEQYF
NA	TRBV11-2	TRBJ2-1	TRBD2	TGTGCCAGCAGCAAGGGGGCGGGAGGGGTCTACAATGAGCAGTTCTTC	CASSKGAGGVYNEQFF
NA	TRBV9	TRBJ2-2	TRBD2	TGTGCCAGCAGCGCACTAAGCGGGAGGAACACCGGGGAGCTGTTTTTT	CASSALSGRNTGELFF
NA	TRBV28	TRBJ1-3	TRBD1	TGTGCCAGCAGTTTACCCGGACAGGGCGAAAACACCATATATTTT	CASSLPGQGENTIYF
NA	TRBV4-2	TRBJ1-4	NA	TGTGCCAGCAGCCGAGGCAGGGTTGTCGAAAAACTGTTTTTT	CASSRGRVVEKLFF